The 15 T cell receptor beta chains presented below share a single source sample, sequenced in a study of T cell clonality in common variable immunodeficiency. TCRdb keeps only in-frame clones here, not all; method: immunoSEQ multiplex PCR. This sample shows more than 55,000 clones and no singletons; 0.7% to 0.95% rests with the ten largest. Sequencing was done on a sample of peripheral blood mononuclear cells. The receptors were gathered from a person aged 18-70 years in good health.

This clone was counted ten times or more. The missing CDR3 end, 3 residues past where the read stops, is filled in from the germline J gene. The chain recombines TRBV25-1 with TRBJ2-2; possibly TRBD2 for D (6 bases). Trimming removed 3 bases from V and 3 bases from J, with 11 bases in between. The length of the CDR3 is 15 residues. The V gene's germline CDR1 is MGHDK and CDR2 SYGVNS. The CDR3 bases that were read are TGTGCCAGCAGTGAGGGGGAGCGGGACACCGGGGAG. Translation gives CASSEGERDTGE. The full CDR3 is CASSEGERDTGELFF.

This clone was counted many times. From the germline J gene comes the end of the CDR3, since the read stops 3 residues before it. The chain uses TRBV10-2 and TRBJ2-3; TRBD1 is a possible D gene (5 bases). Germline V gene lookup returns CDR1 WSHSY and CDR2 SAAADI. Trimming removed 9 bases at V and 6 bases at J, with 13 bases between. The CDR3 contains 12 residues. CDR3 amino acids: CASGAARDTQYF. CDR3 bases read: TGCGCCAGTGGGGCCGCTAGGGATACG.

Only a few counts were recorded for this clone. The read ends 3 residues before the CDR3 terminus; that terminus is restored from the germline J gene. This chain joins TRBV20-1 and TRBJ2-7; possibly TRBD1 for D (5 bases). The CDR3 sequence is 13 residues long. Germline V gene data show CDR1 as DFQATT and CDR2 as SNEGSKA (reference sequence). V was trimmed by 0 bases and J by 5 bases, leaving 11 bases between them. The CDR3 here is CSARDRQGNEQYF. The sequenced CDR3 bases are TGCAGTGCTAGAGATCGTCAGGGAAACGAG.

This clone was seen many times. The sequenced fragment ends 3 residues before the CDR3 boundary, so the rest is inferred from the germline J gene. This sequence joins TRBV9 and TRBJ1-2; D is perhaps TRBD1 (6 bases). Germline values: CDR1 SGDLS, CDR2 YYNGEE. The CDR3 is 13 amino acids. CDR3 residues: CASSASRGNGYTF. The part of the CDR3 DNA that was read is TGTGCCAGCAGCGCTAGCAGGGGAAACGGC.

This clone showed up many times. Coverage ceases 3 residues before the CDR3 finishes, and the germline J gene fills in the end. The chain joins TRBV20-1 to TRBJ2-5, with 8 bases fitting TRBD2. From germline, CDR1 is DFQATT and CDR2 SNEGSKA (reference sequence). This CDR3 contains 14 residues. J gave up 0 bases and V 5 bases, and 5 bases lay outside the gene matches. CDR3 DNA, as far as it was read: TGCAGTGCTTCACCGGGACTAGACCAAGAGACC. Translating gives CSASPGLDQET. The whole CDR3 is CSASPGLDQETQYF.

About this clone: Compared with germline, one end of the junction differs, possibly owing to a read error. The read stops 3 residues short of the end of the CDR3; the missing end is completed from the germline J gene. The J gene is TRBJ2-1, the V gene TRBV29-1; the match to TRBD1 covers 7 bases. Germline lookup yields CDR1 SQVTM and CDR2 ANQGSEA. The CDR3 is made up of 13 amino acids. The sequenced CDR3 bases are TGCCGCGTTGACAGGGTGGCTGTAGATGAG. Translated: CRVDRVAVDE. The entire CDR3 reads CRVDRVAVDEQFF.

This clone was seen repeatedly, ten times or more. The CDR3 extends 3 residues past the end of the read, so its final part is completed from the germline J gene. This chain joins TRBV7-2 and TRBJ1-2, with D unresolved. Germline lookup yields CDR1 SGHTA and CDR2 FQGNSA. This CDR3 spans 15 amino acids. V lost 1 base and J lost 4, with 13 bases in between. Incomplete CDR3 DNA: TGTGCCAGCAGCTTAGGAACAGTTGTTGGCTATGGC. It is translated as CASSLGTVVGYG. The whole CDR3 sequence reads CASSLGTVVGYGYTF. The entire variable domain, with the rest obtained from reference TRBV7-2 and TRBJ1-2, is as follows: GAGVSQSPSNKVTEKGKDVELRCDPISGHTALYWYRQSLGQGLEFLIYFQGNSAPDKSGLPSDRFSAERTGGSVSTLTIQRTQQEDSAVYLCASSLGTVVGYGYTFGSGTRLTVV.

This clone has at least ten counts. The CDR3 spells CASSLTSGRTGELFF. The covered CDR3 bases are TGCGCCAGCAGCTTGACTAGCGGGAGAACCGGGGAG. This chain links TRBV5-1 with TRBJ2-2, with 11 bases matching TRBD2. The read stops 3 residues short of the end of the CDR3; the missing end is completed from the germline J gene. The CDR3 consists of 15 residues. Germline loops: CDR1 SGHRS, CDR2 YFSETQ. Trimming took 1 base from V and 5 from J; bases not matched to a gene: 1.

This clone has a count of ten or more. The read stops 3 residues short of the end of the CDR3; the missing end is completed from the germline J gene. The chain uses TRBV20-1 and TRBJ1-1, with D perhaps TRBD1 (6 bases). Trimming pared 3 bases from V and 1 base from J, leaving 6 bases between. Germline CDR1 and CDR2: DFQATT and SNEGSKA (reference sequence). The CDR3 runs 12 residues. CDR3 DNA, as far as it was read: TGCAGTGCTAGGACAGGGAACACTGAA. This codes for CSARTGNTE. From start to end, the CDR3 is CSARTGNTEAFF.

This clone was detected ten times or more. Read sequence stops 3 residues before the CDR3 end, and the germline J gene provides the missing end. This chain joins TRBV30 and TRBJ2-3, with a tentative D call TRBD1 (6 bases). The CDR3 contains 13 residues. Germline CDR1 and CDR2: GTSNPN and SVGIG (reference sequence). V was trimmed by 7 bases and J by 3 bases, leaving 14 bases between them. CDR3 DNA (partial): TGTGCCTACTCCCCTGACAGGACAGATACG. As protein: CAYSPDRTDT. The full CDR3 sequence reads CAYSPDRTDTQYF.

Comment on this clone: Read sequence stops 3 residues before the CDR3 end, and the germline J gene provides the missing end. The chain carries TRBV20-1 and TRBJ2-1; TRBD2 aligns across 7 bases. The CDR3 has 15 amino acids. CDR1 is DFQATT, CDR2 SNEGSKA, per germline (reference sequence). The J segment lost 5 bases and the V segment lost 0 bases, leaving 7 bases of the junction unmatched. The DNA read from the CDR3 is TGCAGTGCTAGAGAGGCGGGAGAACGGCACAATGAG. It translates to CSAREAGERHNE. Given in full, the CDR3 is CSAREAGERHNEQFF.

This clone was seen ten or more times. The sequence runs out 3 residues before the end of the CDR3; the remainder is reconstructed from the germline J gene. The genes are TRBV20-1 and TRBJ2-3, with 8 bases identical to TRBD2. The CDR3 extends over 13 amino acids. The V and J ends lost 3 bases and 5 bases, in that order; junction bases with no gene match: 4. Germline-derived CDR1 and CDR2 are DFQATT and SNEGSKA (reference sequence). The DNA read from the CDR3 is TGCAGTGCTAGGACGGGGGGGGAAGATACG. As protein: CSARTGGEDT. The entire CDR3 protein is CSARTGGEDTQYF.

This clone was counted ten times or more. The CDR3 is cut off 3 residues early in the read; its end comes from the germline J gene. The J gene is TRBJ2-1, the V gene TRBV19, with D perhaps TRBD2 (7 bases). Per the germline V gene, CDR1 is LNHDA and CDR2 is SQIVND (reference sequence). This CDR3 is built from 15 residues. V lost 5 bases and J lost 5, with 16 bases in between. CDR3 residues: CASSQAGWGHNEQFF. The covered CDR3 bases are TGTGCCAGTAGTCAAGCGGGGTGGGGGCACAATGAG.

The table lists this clone with many counts. The read terminates 3 residues ahead of where the CDR3 ends, so the germline J gene completes it. The chain uses TRBV5-4 and TRBJ2-2; 8 nucleotides match TRBD2. The CDR3 loop spans 16 amino acids. Germline V gene data show CDR1 as SGHNT and CDR2 as YYREEE (reference sequence). Losses at the gene ends were 2 bases for V and 9 bases for J; bases not matched to a gene: 12. The chain's CDR3 is CASSLASGSTIRELFF. CDR3 DNA, as far as it was read: TGTGCCAGCAGCTTAGCCAGCGGGAGTACAATCAGGGAG.

This clone was observed at least ten times. The read halts 3 residues ahead of the CDR3 end, with the missing end drawn from the germline J gene. The rearrangement uses TRBV5-6 and TRBJ1-4; no firm D call. Between the trimmed V and J ends, which lost 3 bases and 0 bases, there was a span of 9 bases. The CDR3 consists of 15 residues. Germline CDR1 reads SGHDT; CDR2 reads YYEEEE. The part of the CDR3 DNA that was read is TGTGCCAGCAGCTCCCTAGATGCAACTAATGAAAAA. Translating gives CASSSLDATNEK. The full CDR3 protein is CASSSLDATNEKLFF.